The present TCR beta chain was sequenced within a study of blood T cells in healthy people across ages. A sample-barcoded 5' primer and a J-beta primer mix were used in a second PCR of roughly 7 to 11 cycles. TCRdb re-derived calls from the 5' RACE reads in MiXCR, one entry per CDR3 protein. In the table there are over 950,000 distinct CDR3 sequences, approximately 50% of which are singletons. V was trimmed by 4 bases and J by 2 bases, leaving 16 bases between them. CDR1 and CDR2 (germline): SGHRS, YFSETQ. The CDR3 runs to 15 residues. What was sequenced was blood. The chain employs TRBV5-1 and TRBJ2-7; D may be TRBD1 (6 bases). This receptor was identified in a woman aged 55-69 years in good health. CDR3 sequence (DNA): TGCGCCAGCAGCCAGGCCGGGACAAATGCCTACGAGCAGTACTTC. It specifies CASSQAGTNAYEQYF.